Included here is one T cell receptor (beta chain) sequence, with context. There is no known antigen for this receptor. The sample holds no much larger clone one base away, and base qualities are not on file. The library was made by 5' RACE. Instrument on record: Illumina HiSeq 2500. A second about 6 to 11 cycle PCR used a sample-barcoded 5' primer and a J-beta primer mix. A unique molecular identifier was introduced onto each TCR beta cDNA molecule by a template-switch 5' adaptor carrying 12 random nucleotides. Each sample yielded at least 3 million CDR3-containing paired-end reads. First-strand cDNA was synthesized from all RNA with the Mint cDNA synthesis kit, primed by a TRBC-specific oligonucleotide. After uracil-DNA glycosylase treatment, a first 18-cycle PCR used universal primers M1SS and BC2_uni_R on all cDNA. The study's own analysis went as follows. Normalization of each sample was performed by random selection of 1 million high-quality reads, each carrying a distinct molecular identifier. Instead of being binned into consensus sequences, reads that shared molecular identifiers were thrown out. MiTCR, run with a Q25 quality threshold and the strictest error-elimination algorithm, handled CDR3 identification, clonotype clustering and error correction. A nonparametric unseen species model with Euler transformation was used to estimate a lower bound on total TCR beta diversity. In-frame beta chains were kept once TCRdb had trimmed the public reads at Q25 with fastp and called clones with MiXCR. One record per CDR3 amino acid sequence lists the most common genes and DNA. TCRdb's processing, not the authors' own work, is the source of the V and J calls. The sample records more than 650,000 distinct CDR3 sequences, 22% of which are singletons. Under 25% of the sample belongs to the ten largest clones.

In the germline V gene (reference sequence), CDR1 corresponds to LGHDT and CDR2 to YNNKEL. V gives up 4 bases and J gives up 2 bases, and the segment between their germline ends measures 12 bases. The CDR3 holds 15 amino acids from the cysteine to the phenylalanine. The read is trimmed to its CDR3 DNA, 45 bases read in frame from base 1. The 39 donors, aged roughly 6 to 95 years, were systemically healthy Caucasian individuals from Russia. Each donor gave approximately 10 milliliters of peripheral blood, collected into EDTA-treated Vacutainer tubes. Ficoll-Paque density-gradient centrifugation was used to isolate PBMCs, with at least 6.5 million obtained per sample. Trizol reagent was used to extract total RNA from the PBMCs, yielding at least 5 micrograms per sample. For every donor, an aliquot of PBMCs went through flow cytometry to measure the percentages of naive CD45RAhigh/CD27high T cells. This sample is drawn from a study of blood T cells in healthy people across ages (dated by TCRdb to about 2015). Concerning the study at large: In model experiments, template switching captured about one uniquely barcoded TCR beta cDNA molecule for every two T cells. Age-related changes in TCR beta repertoire diversity were measured in the study by deep sequencing normalized with unique cDNA molecular identifiers. The donors were split into four age groups: young (average about 16 years), middle-aged (around 40), aged (approximately 59) and long-lived (approximately 80). Donors of different ages were randomly distributed across sequencing lanes to avoid experimental bias. For two donors (one aged 18 to 30 and one aged 80 or older), the study analyzed two additional independent replicas of 1 million unique cDNA reads from the same blood draw.

Results and caveats for the whole study, not just this receptor: Estimates of total diversity from one million sequenced T cells were regarded as lower bounds and underestimates. As age increased, observed TCR beta diversity per million T cells dropped in a roughly linear way, and a significant reduction was already evident by age about 40. Compared with the aged group, more naive CD4+ T cells, fewer expanded clones and increased TCR diversity were shown by the long-lived group, suggesting age selection. Since profiling was done on bulk unsorted PBMCs, naive and antigen-experienced compartments could not be conclusively compared. Donor CMV infection status was unknown, potentially confounding age-related changes in expanded clonotypes. Observed TCR beta diversity correlated strongly with the percentage of naive T cells measured by flow cytometry.

The sequencing input was blood. Here the chain combines TRBV3-1 and TRBJ1-3; no D gene can be assigned with confidence. The TCR was taken from a man in his 70s in good health. The encoded CDR3 is CASSPRLGTGNTIYF. Here is the DNA: TGTGCCAGCAGCCCCCGACTGGGGACTGGAAACACCATATATTTT.